This record concerns one TCR beta chain sequence. This entry comes from a study of blood T cell repertoires in COVID-19. Overall study context: Samples taken during acute and convalescent COVID-19 were collected in the United States, Italy and Spain.

Profiled with immunoSEQ multiplex PCR; TCRdb holds only in-frame clones, not every one. The sample lists around 150,000 clones; approximately 88% were seen once. This receptor was taken from a human donor in a cohort sampled during active COVID-19. Source material: peripheral blood.

The CDR3 nucleotides read TGCAGTGCTAGGGTTGGGACAGGGTTGTTCTTC. Residues: CSARVGTGLFF. The J gene is TRBJ2-1, the V gene TRBV20-1; TRBD1 agrees at 9 bases. V shed 3 bases, J shed 15 bases, and the junction held 6 bases outside the gene matches. Germline lookup yields CDR1 DFQATT and CDR2 SNEGSKA (reference sequence). The CDR3 is made up of 11 amino acids.